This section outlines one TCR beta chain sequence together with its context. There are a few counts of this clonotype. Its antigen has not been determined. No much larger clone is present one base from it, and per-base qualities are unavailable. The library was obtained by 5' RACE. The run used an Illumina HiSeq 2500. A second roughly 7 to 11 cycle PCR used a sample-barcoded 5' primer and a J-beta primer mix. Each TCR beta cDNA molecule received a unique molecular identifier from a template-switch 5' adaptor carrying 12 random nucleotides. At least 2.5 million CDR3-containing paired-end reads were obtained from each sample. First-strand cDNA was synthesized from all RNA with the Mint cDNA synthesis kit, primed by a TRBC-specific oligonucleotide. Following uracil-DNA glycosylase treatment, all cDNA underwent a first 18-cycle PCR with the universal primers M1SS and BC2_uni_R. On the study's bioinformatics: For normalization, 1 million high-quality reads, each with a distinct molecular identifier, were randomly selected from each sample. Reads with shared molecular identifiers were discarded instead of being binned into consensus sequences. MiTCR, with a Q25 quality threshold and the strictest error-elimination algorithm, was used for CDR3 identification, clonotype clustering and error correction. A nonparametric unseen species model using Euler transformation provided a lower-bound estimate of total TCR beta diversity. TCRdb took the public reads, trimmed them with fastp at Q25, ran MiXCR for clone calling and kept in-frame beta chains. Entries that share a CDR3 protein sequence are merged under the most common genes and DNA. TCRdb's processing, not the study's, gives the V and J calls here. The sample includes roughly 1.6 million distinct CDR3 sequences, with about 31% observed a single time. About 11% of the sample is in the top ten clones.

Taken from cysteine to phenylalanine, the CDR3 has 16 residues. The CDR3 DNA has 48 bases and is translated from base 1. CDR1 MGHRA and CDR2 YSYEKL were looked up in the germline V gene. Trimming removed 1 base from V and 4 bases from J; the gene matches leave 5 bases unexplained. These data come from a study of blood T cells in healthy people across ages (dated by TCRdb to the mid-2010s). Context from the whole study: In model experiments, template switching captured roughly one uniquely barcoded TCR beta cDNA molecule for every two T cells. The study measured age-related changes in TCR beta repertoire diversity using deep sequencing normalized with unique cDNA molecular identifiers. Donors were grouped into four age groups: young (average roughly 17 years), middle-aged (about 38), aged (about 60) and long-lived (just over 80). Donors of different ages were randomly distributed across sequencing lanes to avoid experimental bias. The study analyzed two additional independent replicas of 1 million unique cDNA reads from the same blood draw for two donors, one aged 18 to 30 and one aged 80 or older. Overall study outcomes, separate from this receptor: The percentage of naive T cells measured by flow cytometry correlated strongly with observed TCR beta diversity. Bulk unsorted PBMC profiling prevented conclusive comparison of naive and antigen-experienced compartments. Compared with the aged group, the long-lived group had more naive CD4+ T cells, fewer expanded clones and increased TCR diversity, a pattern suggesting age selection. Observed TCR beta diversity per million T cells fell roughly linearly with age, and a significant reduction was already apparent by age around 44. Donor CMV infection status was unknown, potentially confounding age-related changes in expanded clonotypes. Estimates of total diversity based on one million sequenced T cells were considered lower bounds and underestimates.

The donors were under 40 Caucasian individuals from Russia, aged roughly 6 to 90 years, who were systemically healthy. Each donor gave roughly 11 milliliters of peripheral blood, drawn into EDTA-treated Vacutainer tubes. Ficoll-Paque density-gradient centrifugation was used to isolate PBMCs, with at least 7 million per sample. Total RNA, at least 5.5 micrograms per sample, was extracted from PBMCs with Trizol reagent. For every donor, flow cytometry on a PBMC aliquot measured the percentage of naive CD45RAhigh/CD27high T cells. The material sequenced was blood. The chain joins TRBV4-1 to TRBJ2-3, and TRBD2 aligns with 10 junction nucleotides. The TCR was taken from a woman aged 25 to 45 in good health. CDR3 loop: CASSQVGSGRSDTQYF. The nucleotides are TGCGCCAGCAGCCAAGTAGGTAGCGGGAGGTCAGATACGCAGTATTTT.